This T cell receptor (beta chain) appears in the sequencing data of a study of cytomegalovirus exposure and HLA in healthy donors. About the study: Early released data had around 88 million unique TCRs, all coming from HLA-typed donors.

CDR1 and CDR2 (germline): LGHNT, FRNRAP. Trimming at V came to 4 bases and at J to 4 bases, leaving 7 bases not matched to a gene. The CDR3 loop spans 15 amino acids. All donors participated as healthy donors of bone marrow. The PCR used 60 Vbeta and 13 Jbeta primers. Method: immunoSEQ multiplex PCR; TCRdb's copy keeps in-frame clones and lacks some. This table has some 250,000 clones, about four fifths appearing once. Study-wide findings and caveats: Only CMV serostatus was available as immune exposure information.

As to this clone: The antigen is not known.

J is TRBJ2-1 and V is TRBV12-5; 7 bases are shared with TRBD1. Sequenced: PBMCs. The sequence was obtained from a woman between 35 and 50 years old in good health and CMV-seropositive. CDR3 DNA sequence: TGTGCTAGTGGTTCGGGACAGCCCACATACAATGAGCAGTTCTTC. This codes for CASGSGQPTYNEQFF.